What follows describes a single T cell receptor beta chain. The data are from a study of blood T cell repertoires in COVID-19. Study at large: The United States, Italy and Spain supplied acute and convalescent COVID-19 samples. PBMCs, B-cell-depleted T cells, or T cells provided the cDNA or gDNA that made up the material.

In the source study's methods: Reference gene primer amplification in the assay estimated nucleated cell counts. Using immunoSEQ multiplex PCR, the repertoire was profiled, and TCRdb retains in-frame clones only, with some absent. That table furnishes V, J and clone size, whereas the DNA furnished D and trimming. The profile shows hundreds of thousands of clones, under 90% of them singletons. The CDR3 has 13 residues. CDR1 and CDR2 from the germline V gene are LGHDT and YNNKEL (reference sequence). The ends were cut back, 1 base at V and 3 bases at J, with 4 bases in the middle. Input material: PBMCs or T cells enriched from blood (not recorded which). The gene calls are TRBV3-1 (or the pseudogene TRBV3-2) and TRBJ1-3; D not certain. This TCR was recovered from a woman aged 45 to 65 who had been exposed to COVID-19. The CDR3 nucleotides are TGTGCCAGCAGCCAAGGTCGTGGAAACACCATATATTTT. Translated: CASSQGRGNTIYF.